Listed here are 3 T cell receptor beta chains from one sample, sequenced in a study of blood T cells in healthy people across ages. The authors ran a second PCR of roughly 6 to 12 cycles using a sample-barcoded 5' primer and a J-beta primer mix. TCRdb re-called the 5' RACE reads with MiXCR, one entry per CDR3 protein. The sample holds fewer than 800,000 distinct CDR3 sequences; over 20% are singletons and the top ten take around 3.4%. The material sequenced was blood. The receptor set was obtained from a man in his 70s in good health.

Only a few counts were recorded for this clonotype. This chain connects TRBV20-1 to TRBJ2-3, with 10 bases matching TRBD2. V dropped 0 bases and J dropped 15; count of bases not matched to a gene: 12. Germline V gene data show CDR1 as DFQATT and CDR2 as SNEGSKA (reference sequence). The CDR3 covers 14 residues. CDR3: CSARDAQLAGKQYF. The CDR3 DNA follows: TGCAGTGCTAGAGATGCCCAACTAGCGGGAAAGCAATATTTT.

The V call is TRBV2, the J call TRBJ2-7; no clear D. The ends were cut back, 4 bases at V and 3 bases at J, with 10 bases in the middle. The CDR3 covers 13 residues. The germline gives CDR1 SNHLY, CDR2 FYNNEI. The CDR3 reads CASSVDTLYEQYF. The CDR3 DNA is TGTGCCAGCAGTGTTGACACCCTCTACGAGCAGTACTTC.

At least ten counts were recorded for this clonotype. The chain employs TRBV28 and TRBJ2-7; the match to TRBD2 covers 10 bases. Germline lookup yields CDR1 MDHEN and CDR2 SYDVKM. Trimming took 5 bases from V and 4 from J; bases not matched to a gene: 5. The CDR3 covers 14 residues. In nucleotides, the CDR3 is TGTGCCAGCAGTCCCAGCGGGAGGGCTTACGAGCAGTACTTC. Its protein is CASSPSGRAYEQYF.